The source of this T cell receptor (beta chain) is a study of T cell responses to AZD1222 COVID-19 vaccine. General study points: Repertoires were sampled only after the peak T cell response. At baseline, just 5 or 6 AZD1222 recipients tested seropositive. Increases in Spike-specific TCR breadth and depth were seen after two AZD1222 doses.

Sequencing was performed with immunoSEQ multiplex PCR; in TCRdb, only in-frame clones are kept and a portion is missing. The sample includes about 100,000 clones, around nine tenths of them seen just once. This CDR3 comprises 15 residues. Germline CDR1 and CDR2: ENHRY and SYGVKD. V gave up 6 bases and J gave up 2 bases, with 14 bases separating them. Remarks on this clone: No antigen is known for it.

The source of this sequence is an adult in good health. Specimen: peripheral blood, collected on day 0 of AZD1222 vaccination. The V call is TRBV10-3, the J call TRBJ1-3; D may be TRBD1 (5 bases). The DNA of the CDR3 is TGTGCCATCAGAGGGGAATATAGCCCTGGAAACACCATATATTTT. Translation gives CAIRGEYSPGNTIYF.